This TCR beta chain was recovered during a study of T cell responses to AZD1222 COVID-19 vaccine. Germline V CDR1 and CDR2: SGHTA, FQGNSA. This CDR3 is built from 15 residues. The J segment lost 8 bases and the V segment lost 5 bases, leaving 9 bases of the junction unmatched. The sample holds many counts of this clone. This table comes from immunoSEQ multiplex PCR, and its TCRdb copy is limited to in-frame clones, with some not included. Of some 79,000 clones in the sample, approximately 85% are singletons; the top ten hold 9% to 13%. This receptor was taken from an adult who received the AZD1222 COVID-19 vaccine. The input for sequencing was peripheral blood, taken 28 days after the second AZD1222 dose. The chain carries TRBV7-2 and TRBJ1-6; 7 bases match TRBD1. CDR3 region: CASSQPTGPYSPLHF. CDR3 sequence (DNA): TGTGCCAGCAGCCAACCGACAGGGCCCTATTCACCCCTCCACTTT.